This T cell receptor beta chain was obtained from a study of identical twins. Template switching added a universal primer binding site, and final cDNA carried unique molecular identifiers. MiXCR, applied by TCRdb to the 5' RACE reads, yields one record per CDR3 protein. The sample lists some 710,000 distinct CDR3 sequences, around 6% occurring once. Every sampled donor was Caucasian and healthy. V was trimmed by 2 bases and J by 12 bases, leaving 14 bases between them. The CDR3 consists of 13 residues. A note on this clonotype: The target antigen is unknown.

Study conclusions and caveats: In monozygotic twins, models underestimated the sharing of out-of-frame TCR alpha.

The TCR comes from a man younger than 35 in good health. J is TRBJ2-1 and V is TRBV12-3 or TRBV12-4, with D possibly matching TRBD2 (6 bases). Sequencing was performed on naive T cells sorted from blood. The CDR3, as DNA: TGTGCCAGCAGTTTACCGGGACTCTTCGGGCAGTTCTTC. Residues: CASSLPGLFGQFF.